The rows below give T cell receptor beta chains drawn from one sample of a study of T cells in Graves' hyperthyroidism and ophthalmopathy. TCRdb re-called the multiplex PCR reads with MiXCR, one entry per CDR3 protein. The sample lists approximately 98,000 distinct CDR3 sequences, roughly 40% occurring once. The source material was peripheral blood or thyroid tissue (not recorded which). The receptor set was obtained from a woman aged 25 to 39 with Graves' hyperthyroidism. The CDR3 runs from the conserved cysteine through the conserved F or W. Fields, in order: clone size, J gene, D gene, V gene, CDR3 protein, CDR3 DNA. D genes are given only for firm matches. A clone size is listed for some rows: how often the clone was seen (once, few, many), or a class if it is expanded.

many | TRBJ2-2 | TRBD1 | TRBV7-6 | CASSLDRGKLFF | TGTGCCAGCAGCCTAGACAGGGGTAAACTGTTTTTT
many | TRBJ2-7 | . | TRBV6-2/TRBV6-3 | CASSPTRGQADYEQYF | TGTGCCAGCAGCCCGACTAGAGGACAGGCAGACTACGAGCAGTACTTC
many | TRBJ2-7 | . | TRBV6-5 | CASSYSVIGAYEQYF | TGTGCCAGCAGTTACTCGGTCATTGGGGCCTACGAGCAGTACTTC
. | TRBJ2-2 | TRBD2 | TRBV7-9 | CASSLDGRSGELFF | TGTGCCAGCAGCTTAGACGGGAGGTCCGGGGAGCTGTTTTTT
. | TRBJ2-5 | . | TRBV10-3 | CAIRPRSSFETQYF | TGTGCCATCAGACCAAGATCAAGCTTCGAGACCCAGTATTTC
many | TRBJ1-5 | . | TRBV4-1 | CASSQVPGVQPQHF | TGCGCCAGCAGCCAAGTTCCGGGGGTTCAGCCCCAGCATTTT
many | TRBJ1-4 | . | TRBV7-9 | CASSLSAVLFF | TGTGCCAGCAGCTTATCGGCAGTGCTGTTTTTT
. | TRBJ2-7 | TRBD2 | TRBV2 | CASTWTGLAVYEQYF | TGTGCCAGCACCTGGACGGGACTAGCGGTCTACGAGCAGTACTTC
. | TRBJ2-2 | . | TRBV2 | CASSLQGNGYTGELFF | TGTGCCAGCAGCCTACAAGGGAATGGCTACACCGGGGAGCTGTTTTTT
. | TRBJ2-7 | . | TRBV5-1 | CASREGDYTYEQYF | TGCGCCAGCAGAGAGGGGGACTACACCTACGAGCAGTACTTC
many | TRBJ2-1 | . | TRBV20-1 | CSASEGGEGNEQFF | TGCAGTGCTAGTGAGGGGGGAGAGGGGAATGAGCAGTTCTTC
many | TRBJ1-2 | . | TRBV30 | CAWRIWFSDGYTF | TGTGCCTGGAGGATATGGTTCTCGGATGGCTACACCTTC
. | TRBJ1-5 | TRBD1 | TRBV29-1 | CSVEVGAGGPDQPQHF | TGCAGCGTTGAAGTGGGGGCAGGGGGCCCCGATCAGCCCCAGCATTTT
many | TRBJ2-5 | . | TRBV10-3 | CAIRAGAETQYF | TGTGCCATCAGGGCAGGGGCAGAGACCCAGTACTTC
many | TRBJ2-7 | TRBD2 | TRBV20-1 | CSATSGLADSSYEQYF | TGCAGTGCTACCAGTGGACTAGCCGATAGCTCCTACGAGCAGTACTTC
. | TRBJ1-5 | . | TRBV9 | CASGGGSGSQPQHF | TGTGCCAGCGGAGGGGGGAGTGGCAGTCAGCCCCAGCATTTT
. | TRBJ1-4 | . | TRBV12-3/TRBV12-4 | CASSLGTNEKLFF | TGTGCCAGCAGTTTGGGGACAAATGAAAAACTGTTTTTT
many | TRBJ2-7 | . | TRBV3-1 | CASSQDVRAAEQYF | TGTGCCAGCAGCCAAGATGTCAGGGCGGCCGAGCAGTACTTC
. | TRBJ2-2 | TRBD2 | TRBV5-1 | CASSPRGGDTGELFF | TGCGCCAGCAGCCCTCGGGGGGGGGACACCGGGGAGCTGTTTTTT
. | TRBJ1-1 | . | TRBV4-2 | CASSREGVGGTEAFF | TGTGCCAGCAGCCGCGAGGGGGTCGGAGGGACTGAAGCTTTCTTT
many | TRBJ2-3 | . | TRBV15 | CATSRGFGGTDTQYF | TGTGCCACCAGCAGAGGATTCGGCGGCACAGATACGCAGTATTTT
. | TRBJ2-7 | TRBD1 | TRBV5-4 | CASSSGTEVYEQYF | TGTGCCAGCAGCTCCGGGACAGAAGTATACGAGCAGTACTTC
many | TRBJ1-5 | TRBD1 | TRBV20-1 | CSAGQGVENQPQHF | TGCAGTGCTGGACAGGGGGTGGAGAATCAGCCCCAGCATTTT
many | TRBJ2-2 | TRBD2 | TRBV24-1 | CATSPTGSSGRANTGELFF | TGTGCCACCAGTCCGACAGGGTCTAGCGGGAGGGCGAACACCGGGGAGCTGTTTTTT
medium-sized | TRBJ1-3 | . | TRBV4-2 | CASSQEGALSGNTIYF | TGTGCCAGCAGCCAAGAAGGGGCCCTCTCTGGAAACACCATATATTTT
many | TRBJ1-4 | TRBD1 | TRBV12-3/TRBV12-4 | CASSFGAGQGGLGREKLFF | TGTGCCAGCAGTTTTGGGGCGGGACAGGGGGGATTAGGACGAGAAAAACTGTTTTTT
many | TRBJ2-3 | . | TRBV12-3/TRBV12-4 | CASSSRGADTQYF | TGTGCCAGCAGTTCCCGCGGGGCAGATACGCAGTATTTT
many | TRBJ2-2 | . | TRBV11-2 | CASSFGVTLLTGELFF | TGTGCCAGCAGCTTTGGCGTTACACTCCTCACCGGGGAGCTGTTTTTT
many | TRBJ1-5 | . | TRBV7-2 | CASSADSFYQPQHF | TGTGCCAGCAGCGCGGACAGCTTTTATCAGCCCCAGCATTTT
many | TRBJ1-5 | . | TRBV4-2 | CASSQDRDDQSQHF | TGTGCCAGCAGCCAAGATAGGGACGACCAGTCCCAGCATTTT
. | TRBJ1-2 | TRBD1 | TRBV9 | CASSIGQGRGGIGYTF | TGTGCCAGCAGCATAGGACAGGGACGAGGAGGAATTGGCTACACCTTC
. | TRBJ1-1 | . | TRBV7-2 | CASSSRGRSEAFF | TGTGCCAGCAGCTCCCGGGGGAGGAGTGAAGCTTTCTTT
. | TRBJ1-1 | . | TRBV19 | CASSPGHLNTEAFF | TGTGCCAGTAGTCCGGGACACCTGAACACTGAAGCTTTCTTT
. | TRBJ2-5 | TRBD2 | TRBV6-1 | CASTRTSSRRGYQETQYF | TGTGCCAGCACCCGGACTAGCAGCCGAAGGGGGTACCAAGAGACCCAGTACTTC
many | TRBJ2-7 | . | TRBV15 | CATSRDTTRHEQYF | TGTGCCACCAGCAGAGATACGACTCGACATGAGCAGTACTTC
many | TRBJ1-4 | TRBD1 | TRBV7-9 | CASSLDRDGEKLFF | TGTGCCAGCAGCTTGGACAGGGATGGTGAAAAACTGTTTTTT
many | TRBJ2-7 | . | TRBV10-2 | CASSESGTYEQYF | TGCGCCAGCAGTGAGTCAGGGACCTACGAGCAGTACTTC
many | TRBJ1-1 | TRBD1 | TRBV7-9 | CASSQGDGPEAFF | TGTGCCAGCAGCCAGGGGGACGGACCTGAAGCTTTCTTT
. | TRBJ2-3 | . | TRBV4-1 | CASSQVPAEFSTDTQYF | TGCGCCAGCAGCCAAGTTCCAGCGGAGTTTAGCACAGATACGCAGTATTTT
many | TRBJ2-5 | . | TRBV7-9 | CASTWTSRETQYF | TGTGCCAGCACCTGGACCTCTCGAGAGACCCAGTACTTC
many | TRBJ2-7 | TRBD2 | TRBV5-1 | CASSPRGDRWSYEQYF | TGCGCCAGCAGCCCCCGGGGGGACCGGTGGTCCTACGAGCAGTACTTC
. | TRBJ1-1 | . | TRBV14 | CASSQGTNTEAFF | TGTGCCAGCAGCCAAGGGACGAACACTGAAGCTTTCTTT
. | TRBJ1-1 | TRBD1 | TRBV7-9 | CASSLDPSRDRNTRSENTEAFF | TGTGCCAGCAGTTTAGATCCCTCCCGGGACAGGAATACCAGATCTGAGAACACTGAAGCTTTCTTT
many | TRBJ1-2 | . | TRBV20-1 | CSAGHSYGYTF | TGCAGTGCTGGACACTCATATGGCTACACCTTC
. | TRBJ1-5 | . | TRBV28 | CACSVPGGARQPQHF | TGTGCCTGCAGTGTCCCGGGGGGCGCCAGACAGCCCCAGCATTTT
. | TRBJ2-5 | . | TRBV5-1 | CASSQGYQETQYF | TGCGCCAGCAGCCAGGGGTACCAAGAGACCCAGTACTTC
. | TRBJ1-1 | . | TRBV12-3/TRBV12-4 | CASSFGGAEAFF | TGTGCCAGCAGTTTCGGGGGCGCTGAAGCTTTCTTT
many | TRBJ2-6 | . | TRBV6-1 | CASSESGANVLTF | TGTGCCAGCAGTGAATCTGGGGCCAACGTCCTGACTTTC
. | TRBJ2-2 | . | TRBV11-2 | CASSPSWGQTNTGELFF | TGTGCCAGCAGCCCCAGCTGGGGGCAGACGAACACCGGGGAGCTGTTTTTT
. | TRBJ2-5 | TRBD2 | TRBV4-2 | CASSQRGVFPYQETQYF | TGTGCCAGCAGCCAACGGGGGGTCTTCCCGTACCAAGAGACCCAGTACTTC
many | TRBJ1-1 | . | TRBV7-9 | CASSLAAGHTEAFF | TGTGCCAGCAGCTTAGCGGCAGGGCACACTGAAGCTTTCTTT
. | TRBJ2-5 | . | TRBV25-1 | CASGRRETQYF | TGTGCCAGCGGGAGGAGGGAGACCCAGTACTTC
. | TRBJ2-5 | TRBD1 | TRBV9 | CASSASGTGEETQYF | TGTGCCAGCAGCGCTTCCGGGACAGGGGAAGAGACCCAGTACTTC
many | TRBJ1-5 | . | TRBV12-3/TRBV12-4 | CASSLGRDNQPQHF | TGTGCCAGCAGCTTAGGCAGGGACAATCAGCCCCAGCATTTT
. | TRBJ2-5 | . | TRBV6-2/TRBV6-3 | CASSYSSREPKTQYF | TGTGCCAGCAGTTACTCGTCCAGGGAGCCAAAGACCCAGTACTTC
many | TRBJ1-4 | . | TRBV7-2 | CASSPAATNEKLFF | TGTGCCAGCAGCCCTGCTGCAACTAATGAAAAACTGTTTTTT
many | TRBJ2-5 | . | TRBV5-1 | CASSLTVTGETQYF | TGCGCCAGCAGCTTGACAGTTACGGGGGAGACCCAGTACTTC
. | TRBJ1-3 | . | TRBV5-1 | CASSLFGEGSTIYF | TGCGCCAGCAGCTTGTTCGGGGAGGGGAGCACCATATATTTT